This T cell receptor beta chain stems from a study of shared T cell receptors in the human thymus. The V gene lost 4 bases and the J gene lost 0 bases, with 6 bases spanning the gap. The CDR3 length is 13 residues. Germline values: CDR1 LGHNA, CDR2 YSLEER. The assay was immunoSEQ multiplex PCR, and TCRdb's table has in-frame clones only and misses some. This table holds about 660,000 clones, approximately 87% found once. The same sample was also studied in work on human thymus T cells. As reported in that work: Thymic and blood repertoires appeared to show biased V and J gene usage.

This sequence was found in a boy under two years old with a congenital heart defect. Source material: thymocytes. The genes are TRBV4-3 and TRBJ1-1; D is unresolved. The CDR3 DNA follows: TGCGCCAGCAGCCCGAGTTTGAACACTGAAGCTTTCTTT. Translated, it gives CASSPSLNTEAFF.